This T cell receptor (beta chain) was recorded in a study of blood T cell repertoires in COVID-19. Study in general: Sample material is recorded as cDNA or gDNA derived from T cells, B-cell-depleted T cells, or PBMCs.

TCRdb keeps only in-frame clones here, not all; method: immunoSEQ multiplex PCR. The table includes roughly 91,000 clones, 84% detected once. Per the germline V gene, CDR1 is MRHNA and CDR2 is SNTAGT. Trimming took off 3 bases at V and 5 bases at J, with 10 bases between the two ends. The CDR3 is 14 residues long. The rearrangement uses TRBV6-4 and TRBJ1-4; no firm D call. The specimen sequenced was peripheral blood. The sequence came from a man in his 70s with active or convalescent COVID-19. Here the CDR3 DNA reads TGTGCCAGCAGTGATGGGCAGCCGAATGAAAAACTGTTTTTT. As protein: CASSDGQPNEKLFF.